The T cell receptor (beta chain) described here comes from a study of CD8 T cells in ankylosing spondylitis. CDR3 length: 16 amino acids. CDR1 is LNHDA, CDR2 SQIVND, per germline (reference sequence). Germline trimming cut 6 bases from V and 2 bases from J; bases unmatched to any gene: 9. Notes on the study in general: About 8 highly homologous variants made up a TCR beta motif, and this motif appeared characteristic of ankylosing spondylitis blood. Reportedly, significant enrichment of disease-linked clones occurred in matched ankylosing spondylitis synovial fluid.

TCRdb reprocessed the 5' RACE reads via MiXCR and lists one record per CDR3 protein. This sample has about 400,000 distinct CDR3 sequences, with about 22% found just once. Notes on this clonotype: Its antigen is unidentified.

Sequences were obtained from blood, either unsorted or a sorted T cell fraction (not recorded which). V usage is TRBV19 and J usage is TRBJ2-2; 7 bases are a match to TRBD1. The clonotype was recovered from a male donor with ankylosing spondylitis. CDR3 sequence reads: CASRARQGKNTGELFF. The DNA of the CDR3 is TGTGCCAGTAGGGCGAGACAGGGTAAAAACACCGGGGAGCTGTTTTTT.